The rows below give T cell receptor beta chains drawn from one sample of a study of blood T cells in healthy people across ages. Using its own MiXCR run on the 5' RACE reads, TCRdb lists one record per CDR3 protein. Here the sample spans 980,000 or so distinct CDR3 sequences, around 46% being singletons. Sequencing was carried out using blood. Source of these receptors: a man younger than 40 in good health. Each CDR3 is given with its conserved first and last residue. A D gene is named only where the DNA matches it firmly. Clone size is shown for a subset of rows, as once, few, many or a class of expanded clone.

d_gene | j_gene | v_gene | abundance | CDR3nt | CDR3aa
. | TRBJ2-7 | TRBV5-4 | . | TGTACCAGCAGCTTGGGTGGTGGCAGTACCTACGAGCAGTACTTC | CTSSLGGGSTYEQYF
TRBD2 | TRBJ2-7 | TRBV7-9 | few | TGTGCCAGCAGCTTATCCCTGGCGGGAGTACTGGACGAGCAGTACTTC | CASSLSLAGVLDEQYF
TRBD1 | TRBJ1-2 | TRBV5-6 | . | TGTGCCAGCAGATCGCCGGGACAGGGGCGTGGCTACACCTTC | CASRSPGQGRGYTF
. | TRBJ1-5 | TRBV6-2/TRBV6-3 | . | TGTGCCAGCAGTTACCCGGCCCCCGGGGGCAATCAGCCCCAGCATTTT | CASSYPAPGGNQPQHF
. | TRBJ2-7 | TRBV5-1 | . | TGCGCCAGCAGCTTGGGTGGTAGCGTGACGGTTTCCTACGAGCAGTACTTC | CASSLGGSVTVSYEQYF
. | TRBJ2-1 | TRBV14 | . | TGTGCCAGCAGCCTACTACAGGCGGATGAGCAGTTCTTC | CASSLLQADEQFF
. | TRBJ2-1 | TRBV11-3 | . | TGTGCCAGCAGCCAAAACAGGGCTCCGTCCTACAATGAGCAGTTCTTC | CASSQNRAPSYNEQFF
. | TRBJ2-6 | TRBV6-4 | few | TGTGCCAGCAGTGAGGGTAGCGGCTCTGGGGCCAACGTCCTGACTTTC | CASSEGSGSGANVLTF
. | TRBJ1-5 | TRBV4-2 | . | TGTGCCAGCAGCCAAGACTTCCAGAACAATCAGCCCCAGCATTTT | CASSQDFQNNQPQHF
TRBD2 | TRBJ2-4 | TRBV7-2 | . | TGTGCCAGCAGCTTAGTTGGGAGGGTGGGAAACATTCAGTACTTC | CASSLVGRVGNIQYF
. | TRBJ2-1 | TRBV12-3/TRBV12-4 | few | TGTGCCAGCAGGCGGGCCCTCTACAATGAGCAGTTCTTC | CASRRALYNEQFF
. | TRBJ2-1 | TRBV5-6 | . | TGTGCCAGCAGCGTCCAGGGGCGAGAGTTCTTC | CASSVQGREFF
. | TRBJ2-7 | TRBV7-2 | . | TGTGCCAGCAGCTTTGCCCGCGAGCAGTACTTC | CASSFAREQYF
. | TRBJ1-1 | TRBV5-5 | once | TGTGCCAGCAGCCAGACCTCCGACACTGAAGCTTTCTTT | CASSQTSDTEAFF
. | TRBJ2-5 | TRBV7-2 | few | TGTGCCAGCAGCTTAGTGGTAGGGACCCAAGAGACCCAGTACTTC | CASSLVVGTQETQYF
TRBD2 | TRBJ2-7 | TRBV20-1 | . | TGCAGTGCTAGGCCGGGACTAGCGCCCTACGAGCAGTACTTC | CSARPGLAPYEQYF
. | TRBJ1-5 | TRBV7-2 | many | TGTGCCAGCAGCTCGAATAGCAATCAGCCCCAGCATTTT | CASSSNSNQPQHF
TRBD2 | TRBJ2-7 | TRBV20-1 | . | TGCAGTGCCGACCCTAGGGAGGGCTCCTCCTACGAGCAGTACTTC | CSADPREGSSYEQYF
TRBD1 | TRBJ1-1 | TRBV20-1 | . | TGCAGTGCTACCCGGGACAGGGGTCCAATTTGGAACACTGAAGCTTTCTTT | CSATRDRGPIWNTEAFF
. | TRBJ2-6 | TRBV6-6 | . | TGTGCCATCCGCATCTCTGGGGCCAACGTCCTGACTTTC | CAIRISGANVLTF
. | TRBJ2-7 | TRBV6-1 | . | TGTGCCAGCAGTGAAGATGGGTTAGGGGGGAGCTCCTATGAGCAGTACTTC | CASSEDGLGGSSYEQYF
. | TRBJ1-1 | TRBV3-1 | few | TGTGCCAGCAGCCAAGGGGGTACTATGAACACTGAAGCTTTCTTT | CASSQGGTMNTEAFF
. | TRBJ2-7 | TRBV13 | . | TGTGCCAGCAGCCCTCAGGCCCGATTCTACGAGCAGTACTTC | CASSPQARFYEQYF
. | TRBJ2-1 | TRBV27 | once | TGTACCAGCAGTTCCCCGGGCTCGAGCTCCTACAATGAGCAGTTCTTC | CTSSSPGSSSYNEQFF
TRBD2 | TRBJ2-5 | TRBV24-1 | . | TGTGCCACCAGGACTAGCGGCCAAGAGACCCAGTACTTC | CATRTSGQETQYF
. | TRBJ2-3 | TRBV15 | . | TGTGCCACCAGCAGAGGAGGGGCCAGCACAGATACGCAGTATTTT | CATSRGGASTDTQYF
TRBD2 | TRBJ2-2 | TRBV5-1 | few | TGCGCCAGCAGCTTGGACGGGGAGGGCACCGGGGAGCTGTTTTTT | CASSLDGEGTGELFF
. | TRBJ2-3 | TRBV7-9 | . | TGTGCCAGCAGCTCTCGGGCCCCGAATTCCGCAGATACGCAGTATTTT | CASSSRAPNSADTQYF
. | TRBJ2-7 | TRBV28 | few | TGTGCCAGCAGCACACAGGGTAATACGGCCTACGAGCAGTACTTC | CASSTQGNTAYEQYF
. | TRBJ2-1 | TRBV7-9 | . | TGTGCCAGCAGCTTAGAGGGGATAAGGTCAAGTGAGCAGTTCTTC | CASSLEGIRSSEQFF
TRBD1 | TRBJ2-2 | TRBV4-1 | once | TGCGCCAGCAGCCAAGATTTTCAGGGGGCGAACACCGGGGAGCTGTTTTTT | CASSQDFQGANTGELFF
TRBD2 | TRBJ2-1 | TRBV11-2 | few | TGTGCCAGCAGCTTCCTAGCGGGGGCGAACTACAATGAGCAGTTCTTC | CASSFLAGANYNEQFF
TRBD1 | TRBJ1-5 | TRBV10-3 | . | TGTGCCACCGGACAGGGGTTGGAGAGCAATCAGCCCCAGCATTTT | CATGQGLESNQPQHF
. | TRBJ1-6 | TRBV9 | . | TGTGCCAGCAGCAGGGCTACAATTAGCGGCGCGCCACCCCTCCACTTT | CASSRATISGAPPLHF
. | TRBJ2-1 | TRBV12-3/TRBV12-4 | once | TGTGCCAGCAGTTCCAGGACTGAGCAGTTCTTC | CASSSRTEQFF
. | TRBJ2-2 | TRBV9 | . | TGTGCCAGCAGCGTAACTATGGGGAGAGGGGAGCTGTTTTTT | CASSVTMGRGELFF
. | TRBJ1-1 | TRBV5-1 | few | TGCGCCAGCAGCTCGTCGCCATCGGGAACTGAAGCTTTCTTT | CASSSSPSGTEAFF
. | TRBJ1-1 | TRBV20-1 | . | TGCAGTGCTGGGGGGACCGAGGAGACTGAAGCTTTCTTT | CSAGGTEETEAFF
. | TRBJ2-1 | TRBV5-5 | once | TGTGCCAGCAGCAGAGACGGACAGTACAATGAGCAGTTCTTC | CASSRDGQYNEQFF
TRBD1 | TRBJ1-1 | TRBV7-8 | . | TGTGCCAGCGGAAAAAAATTAAAACAGGGGCTCTTACCCTTGAACACTGAAGCTTTCTTT | CASGKKLKQGLLPLNTEAFF
. | TRBJ2-1 | TRBV20-1 | . | TGCAGTGCTCCCGTCCTAGGGTTCCCCGGGGAGCAGTTCTTC | CSAPVLGFPGEQFF
TRBD1 | TRBJ1-6 | TRBV28 | . | TGTGCCAGCAGCCTCGGGACAGGGAACAATTCACCCCTCCACTTT | CASSLGTGNNSPLHF
. | TRBJ2-5 | TRBV6-4 | many | TGTGCCAGCAGACAGGGTGGTGAGACCCAGTACTTC | CASRQGGETQYF
. | TRBJ2-3 | TRBV6-1 | few | TGTGCCAGCGCCACAAGGGACCAATTCACAGATACGCAGTATTTT | CASATRDQFTDTQYF
. | TRBJ2-2 | TRBV3-1 | . | TGTGCCAGCAGCCAAGACATCGGGACGGAGCTGTTTTTT | CASSQDIGTELFF
. | TRBJ1-4 | TRBV12-3/TRBV12-4 | many | TGTGCCAGCAGTTTGGCTCCGCTAAATGAAAAACTGTTTTTT | CASSLAPLNEKLFF
. | TRBJ2-4 | TRBV6-2/TRBV6-3 | . | TGTGCCAGCAGTTCCAGAAACATTCAGTACTTC | CASSSRNIQYF
. | TRBJ2-4 | TRBV4-1 | many | TGCGCCAGCAGCCTCCCCGGACAGATTCAGTACTTC | CASSLPGQIQYF
TRBD2 | TRBJ2-3 | TRBV29-1 | . | TGCAGCGTTGAGGCGGGGGAGAGCACAGATACGCAGTATTTT | CSVEAGESTDTQYF
TRBD1 | TRBJ1-1 | TRBV9 | few | TGTGCCAGCAGTGCCTCGACAGGGAGTACTGAAGCTTTCTTT | CASSASTGSTEAFF